This TCR beta chain comes out of a study of cytomegalovirus exposure and HLA in healthy donors. Points on this clone: Its antigen is still unknown.

Trimming removed 7 bases from V and 8 bases from J; junction bases left unmatched: 15. Germline CDR1 reads SGHKS; CDR2 reads YYEKEE (reference sequence). This CDR3 is 15 amino acids long. Study-level points and caveats: In the analysis, some V segments, TRBV6-2 and TRBV6-3 included, were excluded as indistinguishable. Relative to equally common others, HLA-associated TCR beta chains showed greater clonal expansion in a later analysis.

PCR amplification relied on 60 Vbeta primers (plus 13 Jbeta primers). The table came from immunoSEQ multiplex PCR; TCRdb's copy has only in-frame clones and leaves some out. There are 75,000 to 90,000 clones in the sample; more than 60% occur only once, and around an eighth lies in the top ten. The chain carries TRBV5-5 and TRBJ2-3; 8 bases are shared with TRBD2. The TCR originated in a human donor in good health. The sample taken for sequencing was PBMCs. CDR3 region: CASREGGTSHVTQYF. In DNA form, the CDR3 reads TGTGCCAGCCGGGAGGGTGGGACTAGTCATGTTACGCAGTATTTT.